Listed below are T cell receptor beta chains from one sample, sequenced in a study of T cell responses to AZD1222 COVID-19 vaccine. Produced via immunoSEQ multiplex PCR; TCRdb's table is partial and in-frame only. This sample has around 130,000 clones, with over 90% found just once. The material sequenced was peripheral blood, taken on day 0 of AZD1222 vaccination. The receptors originated from an adult in good health. CDR3s include the opening cysteine and the closing phenylalanine or tryptophan. The D gene is left open where the match is weak. Rows give clone size only sometimes, using once, few, many, or a class for an expanded clone.

CDR3 length,V gene,J gene,clone size,D gene,CDR3 protein,CDR3 DNA
15,TRBV7-3,TRBJ2-3,-,-,CASSLSVAGTDTQYF,TGTGCCAGCAGCTTATCTGTAGCGGGCACAGATACGCAGTATTTT
14,TRBV25-1,TRBJ1-4,-,-,CASRGPGPNEKLFF,TGTGCCAGCAGAGGTCCCGGCCCCAATGAAAAACTGTTTTTT
13,TRBV3-1/TRBV3-2,TRBJ1-5,once,TRBD1,CASRGQLDQPQHF,TGTGCCAGCAGGGGACAGCTAGATCAGCCCCAGCATTTT
14,TRBV2,TRBJ1-1,-,TRBD1,CASRQGQGNTEAFF,TGTGCCAGCAGACAAGGACAGGGGAACACTGAAGCTTTCTTT
15,TRBV15,TRBJ1-4,-,TRBD1,CATSRERQGAEKLFF,TGTGCCACCAGCAGGGAACGACAGGGGGCAGAAAAACTGTTTTTT
14,TRBV6-5,TRBJ1-5,-,TRBD1,CASRRDSYNQPQHF,TGTGCCAGCAGGAGGGACAGCTACAATCAGCCCCAGCATTTT
13,TRBV18,TRBJ2-2,-,-,CASSPDRTGELFF,TGTGCCAGCTCACCGGATAGGACCGGGGAGCTGTTTTTT
13,TRBV11-3,TRBJ2-5,-,TRBD2,CASSLGEGETQYF,TGTGCCAGCAGCTTAGGGGAGGGGGAGACCCAGTACTTC
15,TRBV4-1,TRBJ1-1,-,TRBD1,CASSQYRGRKAEAFF,TGCGCCAGCAGCCAGTACAGGGGGCGCAAAGCTGAAGCTTTCTTT
14,TRBV5-6,TRBJ2-5,few,TRBD1,CASSLQGPLVTQYF,TGTGCCAGCAGCCTACAGGGGCCACTAGTGACCCAGTACTTC
13,TRBV7-9,TRBJ1-1,-,-,CASSLTLNTEAFF,TGTGCCAGCAGCTTAACGTTGAACACTGAAGCTTTCTTT